This T cell receptor (beta chain) was observed in a study of radiation and T cells in renal cell carcinoma. Study results and caveats: Top tumor clonotypes rose in blood 2 weeks post-radiation, then contracted.

Measured with immunoSEQ multiplex PCR; TCRdb has only the in-frame clones, and not every one. The table includes about 83,000 clones, 75% to 90% detected once. Time point: blood 4 weeks post-SBRT, at nephrectomy. Treatment denoted: 15 Gy SBRT to primary tumor, nephrectomy 4 weeks later. Germline CDR1 reads WNHNN; CDR2 reads SYGVQD (reference sequence). Trimming removed 4 bases from V and 7 bases from J; junction bases left unmatched: 16. The CDR3 covers 17 residues. As to this clone: Its antigen is unidentified.

Sequences were derived from blood, sampled from a patient whose treatment included radiotherapy and nephrectomy. This chain links TRBV10-1 with TRBJ2-1, with 7 bases matching TRBD1. The TCR sequence derives from a woman aged 55-70 years with renal cell carcinoma. CDR3 amino acids: CASSGSLSETGNNEQFF. CDR3 in DNA: TGCGCCAGCAGTGGGAGCCTCTCTGAGACAGGGAATAATGAGCAGTTCTTC.